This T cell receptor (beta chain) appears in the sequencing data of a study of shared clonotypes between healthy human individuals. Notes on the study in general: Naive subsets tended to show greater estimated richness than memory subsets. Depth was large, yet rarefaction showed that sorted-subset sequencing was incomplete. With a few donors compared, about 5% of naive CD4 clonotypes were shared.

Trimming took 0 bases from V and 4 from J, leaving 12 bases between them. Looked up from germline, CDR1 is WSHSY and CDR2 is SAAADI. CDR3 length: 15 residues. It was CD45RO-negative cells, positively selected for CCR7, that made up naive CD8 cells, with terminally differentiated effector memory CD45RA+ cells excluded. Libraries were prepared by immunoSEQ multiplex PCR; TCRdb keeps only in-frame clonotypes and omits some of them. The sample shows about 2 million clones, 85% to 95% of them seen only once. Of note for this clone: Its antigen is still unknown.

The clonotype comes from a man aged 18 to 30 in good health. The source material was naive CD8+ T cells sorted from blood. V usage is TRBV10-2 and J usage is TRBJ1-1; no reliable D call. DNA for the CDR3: TGCGCCAGCAGTGAGTCGTCAGCTGGGCCCACTGAAGCTTTCTTT. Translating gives CASSESSAGPTEAFF.